This entry lists 26 T cell receptor beta chains sequenced from one sample in a study of beta chain features in type 1 diabetes. What was sequenced were expressed TCRB transcripts, since all of the isolated RNA had been reverse transcribed. Clones were sequenced by immunoSEQ multiplex PCR, and TCRdb holds only the in-frame ones, with some missing. The table shows hundreds of thousands of clones, with approximately 9.9% occurring only once. Sequencing input: naive CD4+ T cells from blood. These receptors originate from a woman under 40 in good health.

This clone occurred a few times. The chain recombines TRBV2 with TRBJ2-4, with D perhaps TRBD1 (5 bases). V shed 4 bases and J shed 2 bases, with 12 bases lying between them. CDR1 and CDR2 from the germline V gene are SNHLY and FYNNEI. The CDR3 is made up of 15 amino acids. This CDR3 reads CASSGGRVPKNIQYF. The CDR3 DNA follows: TGTGCCAGCAGTGGAGGCAGGGTCCCCAAAAACATTCAGTACTTC.

This chain joins TRBV29-1 and TRBJ2-7; TRBD2 might be the D (5 bases). CDR1 SQVTM and CDR2 ANQGSEA come from the germline V gene. The CDR3 has 13 amino acids. Trimming left V 0 bases short and J 7 bases short, with 13 bases between. Here the CDR3 DNA reads TGCAGCGTTGAAGATCAAATGGGGAGAGAGCAGTACTTC. Translation gives CSVEDQMGREQYF.

The chain links TRBV28 to TRBJ2-7; 7 positions agree with TRBD1. The trim removed 6 bases at V and 0 bases at J, leaving 5 bases unmatched. The CDR3 sequence is 14 residues long. Germline V gives CDR1 MDHEN, CDR2 SYDVKM. The CDR3 region is CASSAGQVSYEQYF. CDR3 coding DNA: TGTGCCAGCAGCGCCGGACAGGTCTCCTACGAGCAGTACTTC. The full variable domain, with the rest looked up from reference TRBV28 and TRBJ2-7, is DVKVTQSSRYLVKRTGEKVFLECVQDMDHENMFWYRQDPGLGLRLIYFSYDVKMKEKGDIPEGYSVSREKKERFSLILESASTNQTSMYLCASSAGQVSYEQYFGPGTRLTVT.

This clone was detected only a few times. The chain joins TRBV6-1 to TRBJ2-5; possibly TRBD1 for D (5 bases). The ends were cut back, 1 base at V and 2 bases at J, with 8 bases in the middle. CDR1 MNHNS and CDR2 SASEGT come from the germline V gene. The CDR3 is 14 residues long. CDR3 in DNA: TGTGCCAGCAGTGAAGGGACATTTCAAGAGACCCAGTACTTC. Translated, it gives CASSEGTFQETQYF.

This rearrangement joins TRBV4-2 to TRBJ1-3; 7 bases align to TRBD1. The CDR3 is 17 residues long. With V trimmed by 0 bases and J by 0 bases, 5 bases remained unmatched. CDR1 and CDR2 from the germline V gene are LGHNA and YNFKEQ. CDR3 residues: CASSQDLGQLSGNTIYF. The CDR3 DNA follows: TGTGCCAGCAGCCAAGATCTGGGACAGCTCTCTGGAAACACCATATATTTT.

The chain employs TRBV2 and TRBJ2-4; 8 bases are a match to TRBD1. The CDR3 is made up of 15 amino acids. The germline CDR1 and CDR2 sequences are SNHLY and FYNNEI. V lost 6 bases and J lost 1; bases outside the gene matches: 5. The CDR3 spells CASSAGGAAKNIQYF. Written as DNA, the CDR3 is TGTGCCAGCAGCGCAGGGGGCGCGGCCAAAAACATTCAGTACTTC.

The chain recombines TRBV7-9 with TRBJ2-7, with 8 bases identical to TRBD1. CDR3 length: 14 amino acids. The J segment lost 6 bases and the V segment lost 5 bases, leaving 9 bases of the junction unmatched. The germline CDR1 and CDR2 sequences are SEHNR and FQNEAQ (reference sequence). Written as DNA, the CDR3 is TGTGCCAGCAGCAGTCGACAGGGGCAGGCCGAGCAGTACTTC. Translating gives CASSSRQGQAEQYF.

This clone occurred a few times. The rearrangement uses TRBV7-2 and TRBJ2-1, with unresolved D. The CDR3 loop spans 11 amino acids. Germline CDR1 is SGHTA and CDR2 is FQGNSA. V was trimmed by 2 bases and J by 8 bases, leaving 4 bases between them. Written as DNA, the CDR3 is TGTGCCAGCAGCTTATCTGATGAGCAGTTCTTC. Translated: CASSLSDEQFF.

This clone was seen only a few times. The V and J genes are TRBV9 and TRBJ2-1; D unresolved. CDR1 and CDR2 (germline): SGDLS, YYNGEE. V dropped 0 bases and J dropped 6 bases, with 10 bases sitting between them. The CDR3 totals 14 residues. DNA of the CDR3: TGTGCCAGCAGCGTAGGGTTAGAACCCAATGAGCAGTTCTTC. This sequence encodes CASSVGLEPNEQFF.

This clone came up a few times. The chain carries TRBV29-1 and TRBJ2-7, with D perhaps TRBD2 (6 bases). The germline V gene encodes CDR1 SQVTM and CDR2 ANQGSEA. CDR3 length: 10 amino acids. The V gene lost 5 bases and the J gene lost 5 bases, with 7 bases spanning the gap. CDR3 loop: CSVWGDEQYF. DNA of the CDR3: TGCAGCGTTTGGGGGGACGAGCAGTACTTC.

This clone was counted between two and nine times. The gene calls are TRBV7-6 and TRBJ2-3, with D unresolved. V was clipped by 1 base and J by 1 base, with 9 bases between them. The CDR3 runs 15 residues. Germline V lookup: CDR1 SGHVS, CDR2 FNYEAQ. CDR3 amino acids: CASSLGSIGTDTQYF. The CDR3 DNA reads as TGTGCCAGCAGCTTAGGCTCTATTGGCACAGATACGCAGTATTTT.

The chain recombines TRBV7-8 with TRBJ2-1; 13 positions match TRBD2. CDR1 SGHVS and CDR2 FQNEAQ come from the germline V gene. The V and J ends lost 8 bases and 3 bases, in that order; junction bases with no gene match: 4. The CDR3 totals 15 residues. CDR3 bases: TGTGCCAGCTCGGGACTAGCGGGACACTACAATGAGCAGTTCTTC. Its translation is CASSGLAGHYNEQFF.

This clone was seen only a few times. V usage is TRBV5-1 and J usage is TRBJ1-1, with D possibly TRBD1 on 5 matching bases. Trimming pared 7 bases from V and 3 bases from J, leaving 13 bases between. This CDR3 is 13 amino acids long. Germline assignment: CDR1 SGHRS and CDR2 YFSETQ. CDR3 sequence (DNA): TGCGCCAGCTACCTGACGGGGGACACTGAAGCTTTCTTT. It is translated as CASYLTGDTEAFF.

This clone has just a few counts. The gene calls are TRBV7-3 and TRBJ2-7; D gene ambiguous. Between the trimmed V and J ends, which lost 5 bases and 4 bases, there was a span of 12 bases. This CDR3 spans 13 amino acids. From germline, CDR1 is SGHTA and CDR2 FQGTGA. CDR3 sequence: CASSPSASYEQYF. CDR3 bases: TGTGCCAGCAGCCCCAGTGCAAGTTACGAGCAGTACTTC.

J is TRBJ2-3 and V is TRBV10-3; TRBD2 is a possible D gene (6 bases). Deletions cut 4 bases from V and 2 bases from J, with 19 bases between. Germline V gives CDR1 ENHRY, CDR2 SYGVKD. This CDR3 is built from 17 residues. In DNA, the CDR3 is TGTGCCATCAGTGCGTTATCCTCGGGACTCATCACAGATACGCAGTATTTT. Translating it yields CAISALSSGLITDTQYF.

In its sample, this clone was seen a few times. The V gene is TRBV18, the J gene TRBJ2-5, with 10 bases lining up with TRBD2. With V trimmed by 3 bases and J by 9 bases, 13 bases remained unmatched. Looked up from germline, CDR1 is KGHSH and CDR2 is LQKENI. The CDR3 consists of 16 residues. As DNA, the CDR3 is TGTGCCAGCTCACCGGCTGGAACTAGCGGGATTGGAGCCCAGTACTTC. Its protein is CASSPAGTSGIGAQYF.

This clone came up a few times. V usage is TRBV27 and J usage is TRBJ2-2; D is ambiguous. This CDR3 region has 14 residues. CDR1 is MNHEY and CDR2 is SMNVEV in the germline V gene (reference sequence). V was clipped by 5 bases and J by 1 base, with 8 bases between them. The DNA for the CDR3 is TGTGCCAGCAGTCTAGAAGGGAACACCGGGGAGCTGTTTTTT. Its translation is CASSLEGNTGELFF.

This clone was seen a few times. The chain is built from TRBV5-1 and TRBJ2-5; D not resolved. Germline-derived CDR1 and CDR2 are SGHRS and YFSETQ. V shed 5 bases and J shed 2 bases, with 16 bases lying between them. The CDR3 consists of 15 residues. The CDR3 bases are TGCGCCAGCAGTTTCCTCGGGTCCTCTCAAGAGACCCAGTACTTC. Residues: CASSFLGSSQETQYF.

Only a few counts were recorded for this clone. The chain combines TRBV9 with TRBJ2-3; perhaps TRBD1 as D (5 bases). CDR1 SGDLS and CDR2 YYNGEE come from the germline V gene. V lost 3 bases, J lost 6 bases, and 11 bases lay in between. CDR3 length: 13 residues. CDR3 amino acids: CASSAQGYDTQYF. The CDR3 coding sequence is TGTGCCAGCAGCGCGCAGGGTTATGATACGCAGTATTTT.

In this sample, this clone turned up a few times. V is TRBV6-1 and J is TRBJ2-7; D is perhaps TRBD2 (5 bases). Looked up from germline, CDR1 is MNHNS and CDR2 is SASEGT. The CDR3 spans 13 residues. V lost 2 bases and J lost 7, with 12 bases in between. The DNA for the CDR3 is TGTGCCAGCAGTGAACAGGCAGCGGTTGAGCAGTACTTC. Translated: CASSEQAAVEQYF.

In this sample, this clone turned up a few times. CDR3 bases: TGTGCCAGCAGGACAGGGCTGCCCCAGCATTTT. It encodes CASRTGLPQHF. The chain employs TRBV6-5 and TRBJ1-5; the match to TRBD1 covers 7 bases. This CDR3 spans 11 amino acids. V lost 6 bases to trimming and J lost 9 bases; unmatched junction nucleotides: 2. Germline CDR1 MNHEY, CDR2 SVGAGI.

This clone has only a few counts. The chain recombines TRBV11-3 with TRBJ2-1, with TRBD2 as a possible D gene (5 bases). The CDR3 has 13 residues. Germline V gene sequence: CDR1 SGHNT, CDR2 YENEEA. Deletions cut 1 base from V and 8 bases from J, with 9 bases between. DNA for the CDR3: TGTGCCAGCAGCTTAGGGTCCGGGGATGAGCAGTTCTTC. Protein product: CASSLGSGDEQFF.

J is TRBJ2-2 and V is TRBV21-1; the DNA was not compared with TRBD1, the D call given in the table. TRBV21-1 is labeled a pseudogene. This CDR3 spans 15 amino acids. CDR3 DNA: TGTGCCAGGCACAGAGGCAGGGGCCGGACCGGGGAGCTGTTTTTT. This codes for CARHRGRGRTGELFF.

The rearrangement uses TRBV9 and TRBJ2-1, with TRBD2 matching 8 bases. CDR1 and CDR2 (germline): SGDLS, YYNGEE. V shed 3 bases, J shed 11 bases, and the junction held 19 bases outside the gene matches. The length of the CDR3 is 17 residues. CDR3 sequence (DNA): TGTGCCAGCAGCGGGCCCAGAAATTTCTTAGCGGGGCGTCAGCAGTTCTTC. Protein product: CASSGPRNFLAGRQQFF.

The gene calls are TRBV5-1 and TRBJ2-1, with D possibly being TRBD1 (5 bases). The CDR3 loop spans 15 amino acids. Trimming cost V 4 bases and J 0 bases, with 11 bases left between them. Germline loops: CDR1 SGHRS, CDR2 YFSETQ. The CDR3 DNA follows: TGCGCCAGCAGCAAGACAGAGAGCTCCTACAATGAGCAGTTCTTC. It translates to CASSKTESSYNEQFF.

This clone was picked up a small number of times. The V gene is TRBV9, the J gene TRBJ2-7; TRBD2 matches at 13 bases. The CDR3 runs to 18 residues. The germline gives CDR1 SGDLS, CDR2 YYNGEE. J gave up 2 bases and V 0 bases, and 8 bases lay outside the gene matches. CDR3 amino acids: CASSVGTSGSRIPYEQYF. Here the CDR3 DNA reads TGTGCCAGCAGCGTAGGGACTAGCGGGAGCCGTATTCCCTACGAGCAGTACTTC.